A selection of T cell receptor beta chains follows, all from one sample in a study of blood T cell repertoires in COVID-19. The data were produced by immunoSEQ multiplex PCR, yet TCRdb's version contains in-frame clones alone and is incomplete. The data show about 110,000 clones, approximately 83% seen once. Material: peripheral blood. Source of these receptors: a woman between 70 and 85 years old with acute or convalescent COVID-19. Both conserved end residues are part of each CDR3. D genes are given only for firm matches. Some rows mark clone size as missing; the rest say once, few, many or name a class of expanded clone.

size,D,V,J,CDR3,DNA
NA,NA,TRBV6-6,TRBJ1-4,CASRQTGRGWEKLFF,TGTGCCAGCAGACAGACGGGCAGGGGCTGGGAAAAACTGTTTTTT
NA,TRBD1,TRBV9,TRBJ2-5,CASSEWDRKETQYF,TGTGCCAGCAGTGAGTGGGACAGAAAAGAGACCCAGTACTTC
NA,TRBD1,TRBV6-6,TRBJ1-4,CASKRTGWEKLFF,TGTGCCAGCAAGAGGACAGGGTGGGAAAAACTGTTTTTT
NA,TRBD2,TRBV15,TRBJ2-6,CATSGRGGFSGANVLTF,TGTGCCACCAGCGGGCGGGGGGGCTTCTCTGGGGCCAACGTCCTGACTTTC
NA,NA,TRBV30,TRBJ2-2,CAWNRGQMNTGELFF,TGTGCCTGGAATAGAGGACAGATGAACACCGGGGAGCTGTTTTTT
NA,TRBD2,TRBV5-1,TRBJ2-7,CASAPRSAGGYEQYF,TGCGCCAGCGCCCCTCGATCAGCGGGAGGATACGAGCAGTACTTC
NA,NA,TRBV4-1,TRBJ2-7,CASSQGTDSYEQYF,TGCGCCAGCAGCCAAGGTACAGACTCCTACGAGCAGTACTTC
few,TRBD1,TRBV24-1,TRBJ2-6,CATSRQGSGANVLTF,TGTGCCACCAGTCGACAGGGCTCTGGGGCCAACGTCCTGACTTTC
NA,TRBD1,TRBV15,TRBJ1-4,CATSPLRQGGTNEKLFF,TGTGCCACCAGCCCCCTCCGACAGGGGGGCACTAATGAAAAACTGTTTTTT
NA,NA,TRBV28,TRBJ1-1,CASTPPGSSNTEAFF,TGTGCCAGCACCCCTCCCGGGAGCTCGAACACTGAAGCTTTCTTT
NA,TRBD2,TRBV5-1,TRBJ2-4,CASSSNPGLAGGDKNIQYF,TGCGCCAGCAGCTCTAATCCGGGACTAGCGGGAGGGGACAAAAACATTCAGTACTTC
NA,NA,TRBV11-2,TRBJ1-1,CASSLQLLNTEAFF,TGTGCCAGCAGCCTACAGCTACTGAACACTGAAGCTTTCTTT
NA,TRBD1,TRBV9,TRBJ2-7,CASSVGTGTGGYEQYF,TGTGCCAGCAGCGTAGGAACCGGGACAGGTGGATACGAGCAGTACTTC
NA,NA,TRBV5-4,TRBJ1-1,CASSSRENTEAFF,TGTGCCAGCAGCTCACGGGAGAACACTGAAGCTTTCTTT
NA,TRBD2,TRBV3-1/TRBV3-2,TRBJ2-1,CASSRQRGASYNEQFF,TGTGCCAGCAGCCGGCAGCGGGGGGCTTCCTACAATGAGCAGTTCTTC
NA,NA,TRBV28,TRBJ2-3,CASSPGLAPTQYF,TGTGCCAGCAGTCCAGGACTTGCCCCTACGCAGTATTTT
NA,TRBD1,TRBV6-5,TRBJ1-4,CASSTGQGTNEKLFF,TGTGCCAGCAGTACCGGACAGGGCACTAATGAAAAACTGTTTTTT
NA,TRBD2,TRBV7-6,TRBJ2-3,CASSLLSGGPEGQYF,TGTGCCAGCAGCTTACTTAGCGGGGGGCCGGAAGGGCAGTATTTT
NA,NA,TRBV7-9,TRBJ1-6,CASNGGGANSPLHF,TGTGCCAGCAATGGCGGAGGGGCGAATTCACCCCTCCACTTT
NA,TRBD1,TRBV5-4,TRBJ2-1,CASSSDRGSYNEQFF,TGTGCCAGCAGCTCCGACAGGGGATCGTACAATGAGCAGTTCTTC
NA,NA,TRBV7-2,TRBJ2-3,CASSLGFFTDTQYF,TGTGCCAGCAGCTTGGGCTTCTTCACAGATACGCAGTATTTT
NA,NA,TRBV19,TRBJ2-2,CASSIEPGLETGELFF,TGTGCCAGTAGTATAGAGCCAGGGCTGGAGACCGGGGAGCTGTTTTTT
NA,NA,TRBV3-1/TRBV3-2,TRBJ2-3,CASSQESLLRTDTQYF,TGTGCCAGCAGCCAAGAAAGCCTACTTCGCACAGATACGCAGTATTTT
NA,TRBD1,TRBV7-6,TRBJ1-6,CASSPTTGGSSPLHF,TGTGCCAGCAGCCCAACGACAGGGGGTAGTTCACCCCTCCACTTT
NA,NA,TRBV4-1,TRBJ1-5,CASSHERIWSNQPQHF,TGCGCCAGCAGCCATGAGCGAATCTGGAGCAATCAGCCCCAGCATTTT
NA,NA,TRBV14,TRBJ2-5,CASSQDLRQETQYF,TGTGCCAGCAGCCAAGATTTGAGGCAAGAGACCCAGTACTTC
NA,NA,TRBV19,TRBJ1-2,CASSPRRQTYYTF,TGTGCCAGTAGTCCCCGGAGACAGACCTACTACACCTTC
NA,TRBD1,TRBV6-2/TRBV6-3,TRBJ1-2,CASSYSVSGQGYYGYTF,TGTGCCAGCAGTTACTCCGTCTCCGGACAGGGGTACTATGGCTACACCTTC
NA,TRBD2,TRBV7-2,TRBJ2-2,CASSLLGGNTGKLFF,TGTGCCAGCAGCTTATTGGGGGGGAACACCGGGAAGCTGTTTTTT
NA,NA,TRBV18,TRBJ2-1,CASSPAMSSYNEQFF,TGTGCCAGCTCACCCGCCATGAGCTCCTACAATGAGCAGTTCTTC
NA,NA,TRBV14,TRBJ1-3,CASSQEPRPGNTIYF,TGTGCCAGCAGCCAAGAGCCGAGGCCTGGAAACACCATATATTTT
NA,TRBD1,TRBV2,TRBJ2-4,CASSFPGQLYKNIQYF,TGTGCCAGCAGTTTTCCGGGACAGCTATATAAAAACATTCAGTACTTC
NA,NA,TRBV29-1,TRBJ1-1,CSVEAPANTEAFF,TGCAGCGTTGAGGCCCCCGCGAACACTGAAGCTTTCTTT
once,TRBD1,TRBV6-5,TRBJ1-1,CASRQGLNTEAFF,TGTGCCAGCAGACAGGGGTTGAACACTGAAGCTTTCTTT
NA,TRBD1,TRBV28,TRBJ2-7,CASSLRDRGGEQYF,TGTGCCAGCAGTTTGAGGGACAGGGGAGGCGAGCAGTACTTC
NA,NA,TRBV2,TRBJ1-4,CASSLGTTNEKLFF,TGTGCCAGCAGCCTCGGGACAACTAATGAAAAACTGTTTTTT
few,NA,TRBV28,TRBJ1-5,CASSPQGSGWQPQHF,TGTGCCAGCAGTCCACAGGGATCGGGTTGGCAGCCCCAGCATTTT
once,NA,TRBV4-1,TRBJ2-1,CASSQGYSNEQFF,TGCGCCAGCAGCCAAGGTTATTCCAATGAGCAGTTCTTC
once,TRBD1,TRBV6-2/TRBV6-3,TRBJ1-5,CASSYLDRGANQPQHF,TGTGCCAGCAGTTACCTGGACAGGGGTGCCAATCAGCCCCAGCATTTT
NA,TRBD1,TRBV10-3,TRBJ1-1,CAISETGGDTEAFF,TGTGCCATCAGTGAGACAGGGGGAGACACTGAAGCTTTCTTT
few,NA,TRBV7-3,TRBJ2-6,CASSRGGGSGANVLTF,TGTGCCAGCAGCCGGGGTGGCGGGTCTGGGGCCAACGTCCTGACTTTC
NA,TRBD2,TRBV19,TRBJ2-7,CASSILAGGGEQYF,TGTGCCAGTAGTATACTAGCGGGAGGCGGAGAGCAGTACTTC
once,TRBD1,TRBV19,TRBJ1-2,CASSTIGTGGYGYTF,TGTGCCAGTAGTACAATCGGGACAGGGGGCTATGGCTACACCTTC
NA,TRBD2,TRBV19,TRBJ2-5,CASSIQGGGAETQYF,TGTGCCAGTAGTATTCAGGGCGGGGGGGCAGAGACCCAGTACTTC
NA,TRBD2,TRBV28,TRBJ2-5,CASRSTSGSRTQYF,TGTGCCAGCAGGTCGACTAGCGGGAGCAGGACCCAGTACTTC
once,TRBD1,TRBV4-1,TRBJ1-2,CASSQALQGAAYGYTF,TGCGCCAGCAGCCAAGCGTTACAGGGGGCGGCCTATGGCTACACCTTC
NA,TRBD1,TRBV7-2,TRBJ1-1,CASSLRSGTGGGVTEAFF,TGTGCCAGCAGCTTACGCTCCGGGACAGGGGGCGGAGTGACTGAAGCTTTCTTT
NA,TRBD1,TRBV29-1,TRBJ1-4,CSVDSTGQEEKLFF,TGCAGCGTTGATTCGACAGGGCAGGAGGAAAAACTGTTTTTT
NA,NA,TRBV25-1,TRBJ1-6,CASTSGRGTGNSPLHF,TGTGCCAGCACTTCCGGTAGGGGGACGGGTAATTCACCCCTCCACTTT
NA,TRBD1,TRBV4-2,TRBJ2-1,CASSQDRGLSNEQFF,TGTGCCAGCAGCCAAGACAGGGGGCTGAGTAATGAGCAGTTCTTC
NA,TRBD1,TRBV5-1,TRBJ1-2,CASSLRPGTGVLNYGYTF,TGCGCCAGCAGCTTAAGGCCCGGGACAGGGGTCCTTAACTATGGCTACACCTTC
NA,NA,TRBV5-8,TRBJ1-5,CASSFVRRDQPQHF,TGTGCCAGCAGCTTTGTGAGGAGGGATCAGCCCCAGCATTTT
NA,NA,TRBV6-4,TRBJ1-1,CASRREGGNTEAFF,TGTGCCAGCAGGAGGGAAGGGGGGAACACTGAAGCTTTCTTT
NA,TRBD1,TRBV7-9,TRBJ1-6,CASSLRTGERNSPLHF,TGTGCCAGCAGCCTCAGGACAGGGGAAAGGAATTCACCCCTCCACTTT
NA,NA,TRBV28,TRBJ1-6,CASSSLGQLLPSPLHF,TGTGCCAGCAGTTCCCTCGGACAGCTTTTGCCTTCACCCCTCCACTTT